This T cell receptor (beta chain) was recovered during a study of Ad26.COV2.S vaccination and SARS-CoV-2 variants (dated by TCRdb to the early 2020s). With regard to the full study: Vaccine-arm donors came from COV1001, a multicentre, randomized, double-blind, placebo-controlled phase I-IIa trial of Ad26.COV2.S in healthy adults. Ad26.COV2.S was administered intramuscularly at a dose of 5x10^10 or 1x10^11 viral particles, either as one shot or as two shots given 56 days apart. Blinding of investigators to trial group allocation was maintained during experiments and outcome assessment. Trial participants were randomized into five groups of five, in which low-dose or high-dose Ad26.COV2.S was given once or twice, or placebo was given on both occasions. The TCR-sequenced set comprised approximately 32 samples: approximately 20 Ad26.COV2.S vaccine recipients, 5 placebo recipients and 8 SARS-CoV-2 convalescent individuals. Sequencing of the TCRbeta repertoire served to evaluate the specificity and breadth of SARS-CoV-2-reactive T cell receptors following Ad26.COV2.S vaccination.

As concerns this clone: Its binding antigen is unknown. No base-level quality is on record; no much larger clone is a single base apart.

The treatment or condition label for this specimen denotes: around 19 received Ad26.COV2.S at low or high dose, single or two shots; five or six received placebo; per-sample allocation not given. For vaccine and placebo recipients, the sequenced repertoires came from samples collected on day 63 after the first injection. Cohort 1b enrolled 20 to 30 adults aged 18-55 years at a single site in Boston, USA, between 29 July and 7 August 2020. Ad26.COV2.S consisted of a replication-incompetent adenovirus type 26 vector by which a prefusion-stabilized SARS-CoV-2 spike protein from the original Wuhan strain was expressed. Trimming leaves V shorter by 4 bases and J shorter by 9 bases, with the junction holding 9 bases beyond the gene matches. Looking up the germline V gene (reference sequence) yields CDR1 LGHDT and CDR2 YNNKEL. The CDR3 holds 17 amino acids from the cysteine to the phenylalanine. The DNA shown is the 51-base CDR3, in frame from base 1.

The immunoSEQ Assay was the method used to sequence TCRbeta CDR3 regions. After extraction, genomic DNA underwent amplification by bias-controlled multiplex PCR, followed by high-throughput sequencing. On the authors' methods: To quantify the absolute abundance of every unique TCRbeta CDR3 region, sequences were collapsed and filtered. T cell fraction was estimated by normalizing TCRbeta template counts to usable DNA, with usable DNA measured through amplification of reference genes found in all nucleated cells. Repertoire TCRs were annotated as SARS-CoV-2-specific when V gene, CDR3 amino acid sequence and J gene were exactly matched to a known reactive TCR set. The reference SARS-CoV-2 TCR set was derived from MIRA and filtered for enrichment in COVID-19-positive ImmuneCODE repertoires, a step that removed public or cross-reactive TCRs. Drawing on the MIRA antigens, annotated TCRs were analysed further at the level of specific ORF or position within ORF. Breadth was defined as the number of annotated unique rearrangements divided by the total number of unique productive rearrangements, and depth was defined as the summed frequency of the annotated unique rearrangements. Group comparisons of TCR breadth used two-sided Wilcoxon rank-sum tests. The source is immuneACCESS, and TCRdb retained only in-frame sequences with V and J called. Part of the clones is not carried over; for the studies checked, unresolved V genes explain less than half of this, and the remainder is unexplained. V and J calls and clone size are given by that table; D and trimming were obtained from the DNA. The sample table records hundreds of thousands of clones; roughly 90% of these occur just once. Of the sample, roughly 1.5% falls within the top ten clones.

Beyond this particular receptor, the publication reports: The study lacked the statistical power to compare responses across vaccine doses or regimens. Comparable non-spike TCR breadth was observed between vaccine and placebo recipients, consistent with only spike being contained in the vaccine. It was noted by the authors that total T cell responses may have been underestimated by the TCR breadth and depth analyses. After vaccination, spike-specific CD8+ and CD4+ T cell responses were reported to show substantial breadth. Ad26.COV2.S recipients had higher spike-specific TCR breadth than placebo recipients (P = 0.0014).

The sequence is built from TRBV3-1 (or the pseudogene TRBV3-2) and TRBJ2-1; 16 central bases correspond to TRBD2. The specimen was peripheral blood, collected in a trial of Ad26.COV2.S vaccine versus placebo. This clonotype was sampled from a person between 18 and 59 years old who received the Ad26.COV2.S COVID-19 vaccine or a placebo. The DNA sequence is TGTGCCAGCAGCCCGGGACTAGCGGGGGGGCCGTTCGGTGAGCAGTTCTTC. This yields the protein CASSPGLAGGPFGEQFF.